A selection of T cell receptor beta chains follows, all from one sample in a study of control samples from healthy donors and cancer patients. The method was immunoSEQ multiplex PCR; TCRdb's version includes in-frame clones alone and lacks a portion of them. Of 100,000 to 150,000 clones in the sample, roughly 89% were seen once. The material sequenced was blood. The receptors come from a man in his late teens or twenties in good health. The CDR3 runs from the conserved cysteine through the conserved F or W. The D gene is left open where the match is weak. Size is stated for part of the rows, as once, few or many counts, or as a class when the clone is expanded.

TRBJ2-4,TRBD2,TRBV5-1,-,TGCGCCAGCAGCTTTAGGGCTAAGGAGCGGGGCGCGGACATTCAGTACTTC,CASSFRAKERGADIQYF
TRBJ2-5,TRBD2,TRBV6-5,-,TGTGCCAGCAGTTCGCAATTTCACGGGGGGGCAGAGACCCAGTACTTC,CASSSQFHGGAETQYF
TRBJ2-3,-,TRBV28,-,TGTGCCAGCAGTTTAGCCGGCGTGTTGGGGCCGGGTACGCAGTATTTT,CASSLAGVLGPGTQYF
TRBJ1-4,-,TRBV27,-,TGTGCCAGCAGTTTATTTAGCCTAATACAGGTTGGGTATCTGACTAAGGAAAAACTGTTTTTT,CASSLFSLIQVGYLTKEKLFF
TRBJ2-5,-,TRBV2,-,TGTGCCAGCAGAACGAACGAACTACAGGGTTGGGAGACCCAGTACTTC,CASRTNELQGWETQYF
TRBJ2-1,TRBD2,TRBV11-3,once,TGTGCCAGCAGCTTAGATCAAACTAGCGGGGGGATCTACAATGAGCAGTTCTTC,CASSLDQTSGGIYNEQFF
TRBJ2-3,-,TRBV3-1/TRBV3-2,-,TGTGCCAGCAGCCTTCCACAGGGTGGCACAGATACGCAGTATTTT,CASSLPQGGTDTQYF
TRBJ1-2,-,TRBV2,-,TGTGCCAGCGAAGGGCTAACAGGAGCACACTATGGCTACACCTTC,CASEGLTGAHYGYTF
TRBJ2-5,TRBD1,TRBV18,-,TGTGCCAGCTCACCCGACAGGGCCCAAGAGACCCAGTACTTC,CASSPDRAQETQYF
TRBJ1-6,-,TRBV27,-,TGTGCCAGCAGTTTATCGAAAGGGGTCAATTCACCCCTCCACTTT,CASSLSKGVNSPLHF
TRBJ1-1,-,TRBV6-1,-,TGTGCCAGCAGTGAGATTTCCGGGAATGAACATTGTGAAGCTTTCTTT,CASSEISGNEHCEAFF
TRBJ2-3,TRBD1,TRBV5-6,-,TGTGCCAGCAGCTTGGGACAGGGTAACCCAGATACGCAGTATTTT,CASSLGQGNPDTQYF
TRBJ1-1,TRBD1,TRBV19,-,TGTGCCAGTAGTAGGGACAGGTTACTTTCTAGGAACACTGAAGCTTTCTTT,CASSRDRLLSRNTEAFF
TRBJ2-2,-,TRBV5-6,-,TGTGCCAGCAGCCCCAGGCTCCAGATGGGGGAGCTGTTTTTT,CASSPRLQMGELFF
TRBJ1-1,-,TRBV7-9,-,TGTGCCAGCAGCTTAGTTTGGCTAATGAACACTGAAGCTTTCTTT,CASSLVWLMNTEAFF
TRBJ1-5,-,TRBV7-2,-,TGTGCCAGCAGCTTAACCCACGGGGTTCAGCCCCAGCATTTT,CASSLTHGVQPQHF
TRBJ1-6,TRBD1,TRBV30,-,TGTGCCTGGAGTGGGACAGGGGGTCCCTATAATTCACCCCTCCACTTT,CAWSGTGGPYNSPLHF
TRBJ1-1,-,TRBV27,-,TGTGCCAGCAGTTCATGGACTACGGACACTGAAGCTTTCTTT,CASSSWTTDTEAFF
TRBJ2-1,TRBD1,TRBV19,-,TGTGCCAGTAGGAGACAGGGGATCCCCAATGAGCAGTTCTTC,CASRRQGIPNEQFF
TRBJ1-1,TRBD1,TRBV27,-,TGTGCCAGCAGTGCAACAGGGGGCCCCGGCCGCGGTGAAGCTTTCTTT,CASSATGGPGRGEAFF